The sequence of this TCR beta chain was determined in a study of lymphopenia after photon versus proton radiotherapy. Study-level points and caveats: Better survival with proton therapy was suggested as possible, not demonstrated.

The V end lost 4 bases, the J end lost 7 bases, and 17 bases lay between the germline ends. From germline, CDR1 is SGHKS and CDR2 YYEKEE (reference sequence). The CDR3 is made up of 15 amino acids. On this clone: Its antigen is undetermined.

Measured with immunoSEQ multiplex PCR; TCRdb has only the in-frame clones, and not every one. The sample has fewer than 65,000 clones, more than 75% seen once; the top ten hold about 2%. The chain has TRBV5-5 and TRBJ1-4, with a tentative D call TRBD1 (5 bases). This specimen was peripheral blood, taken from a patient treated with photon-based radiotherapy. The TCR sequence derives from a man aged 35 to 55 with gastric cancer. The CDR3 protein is CASSPTGLGSEKLFF. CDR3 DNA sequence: TGTGCCAGCAGCCCTACAGGCCTCGGCAGTGAAAAACTGTTTTTT.